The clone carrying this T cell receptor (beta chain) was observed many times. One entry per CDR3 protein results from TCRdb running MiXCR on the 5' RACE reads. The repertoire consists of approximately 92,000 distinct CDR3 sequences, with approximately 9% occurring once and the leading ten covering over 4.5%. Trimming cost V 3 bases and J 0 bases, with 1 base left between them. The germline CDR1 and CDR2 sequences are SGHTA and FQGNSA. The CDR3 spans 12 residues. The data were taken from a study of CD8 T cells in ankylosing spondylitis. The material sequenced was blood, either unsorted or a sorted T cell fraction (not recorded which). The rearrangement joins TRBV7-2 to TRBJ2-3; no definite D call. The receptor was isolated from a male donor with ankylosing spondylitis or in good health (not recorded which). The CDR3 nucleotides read TGTGCCAGCAGCTTGAGCACAGATACGCAGTATTTT. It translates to CASSLSTDTQYF.